Below, one TCR beta chain is given with its context. Germline values: CDR1 SGDLS, CDR2 YYNGEE. The CDR3 has 16 residues. The V and J ends lost 0 bases and 0 bases, in that order; junction bases with no gene match: 3. The sample is drawn from a study of blood T cell repertoires in COVID-19. The repertoire was sequenced with immunoSEQ multiplex PCR; TCRdb's copy has only in-frame clones and lacks some. The profile covers roughly 84,000 clones, with around 85% appearing a single time and 15% to 20% taken by the ten largest. Input material: peripheral blood. The rearrangement joins TRBV9 to TRBJ2-1, with 7 bases lining up with TRBD2. This clonotype originated in an elderly man with active or convalescent COVID-19. Written as DNA, the CDR3 is TGTGCCAGCAGCGTAGCAGCGGGAAGCTCCTACAATGAGCAGTTCTTC. It encodes CASSVAAGSSYNEQFF.